The source of this T cell receptor beta chain is a study of technical replicates of blood from several donors. This clone was seen only once. With 3 bases removed from V and 1 base from J, the gap between germline ends came to 16 bases. Germline V lookup: CDR1 SGHVS, CDR2 FQNEAQ. The CDR3 spans 17 residues. TCRdb keeps only in-frame clones here, not all; method: immunoSEQ multiplex PCR. The data hold tens of thousands of clones, with around nine tenths observed a single time. The sample was PBMCs. The receptor's source is a human donor in good health. Some clones in this sample may be carry-over from other donors' samples. This rearrangement joins TRBV7-8 to TRBJ1-5; D not resolved. In nucleotides, the CDR3 is TGTGCCAGCAGCTTCGCCGGGAGAAGGGAAAGCAATCAGCCCCAGCATTTT. Translated: CASSFAGRRESNQPQHF.